This T cell receptor (beta chain) is drawn from a study of spatial heterogeneity in lung cancer. Study-level background: At a median of about 22 months after resection, follow-up PBMC samples were sequenced when available. The average count in raw reads for each unique TCR and UMI combination exceeded nine appearances.

TCRdb itself ran the 5' RACE reads through MiXCR, one entry per CDR3 protein. The sample yields approximately 100,000 distinct CDR3 sequences, just under 20% seen once. Time point in this sample: blood at routine non-recurrence follow-up after resection. The receptor comes from a male donor with early-stage non-small cell lung cancer. This specimen was PBMCs, taken at follow-up.

The CDR3: CATSDFRQYYEQYF. CDR3 nucleotides: TGTGCCACCAGTGATTTCCGACAGTACTACGAGCAGTACTTC. This rearrangement joins TRBV24-1 to TRBJ2-7; D might be TRBD1 (5 bases). Trimming removed 1 base from V and 3 bases from J, with 9 bases in between. This CDR3 spans 14 amino acids. Per germline, CDR1 KGHDR and CDR2 SFDVKD.